The entry below gives a single T cell receptor beta chain sequence along with its context. The length of the CDR3 is 15 residues. Between the trimmed V and J ends, which lost 5 bases and 4 bases, there was a span of 15 bases. Germline V CDR1 and CDR2: MDHEN, SYDVKM. This sample is part of a study of control samples from healthy donors and cancer patients. Profiled with immunoSEQ multiplex PCR; TCRdb holds only in-frame clones, not every one. Among fewer than 150,000 clones listed, roughly 92% were seen once. This rearrangement joins TRBV28 to TRBJ1-3, with D perhaps TRBD1 (5 bases). The specimen sequenced was blood. This clonotype was obtained from a woman between 18 and 29 years old in good health. The DNA of the CDR3 is TGTGCCAGCAGTAGACTCACAGGATGGGGAAACACCATATATTTT. This translates into CASSRLTGWGNTIYF. Filled out from reference TRBV28 and TRBJ1-3, the complete variable domain reads DVKVTQSSRYLVKRTGEKVFLECVQDMDHENMFWYRQDPGLGLRLIYFSYDVKMKEKGDIPEGYSVSREKKERFSLILESASTNQTSMYLCASSRLTGWGNTIYFGEGSWLTVV.